The rows below give T cell receptor beta chains drawn from one sample of a study of OX40 agonist ivuxolimab in advanced cancers. Method: immunoSEQ multiplex PCR; TCRdb's copy keeps in-frame clones and lacks some. The sample lists 60,000 to 90,000 clones; roughly 87% were seen once. Sample: CD4+ or CD8+ T cells sorted from blood, taken in a trial of the OX40 agonist ivuxolimab. The source of these receptors is an adult with an advanced solid tumor such as melanoma, head and neck, liver or kidney cancer. Both conserved end residues are part of each CDR3. A D gene is named only where the DNA matches it firmly. Not every row has a clone size; where given, it reads once, few, many or a size class.

cdr3_nt cdr3_aa d_call v_call clone_size j_call
TGTGCCTGGAGTAGGGGTTCGGGGGGCATGAACACTGAAGCTTTCTTT CAWSRGSGGMNTEAFF - TRBV30 once TRBJ1-1
TGTGCCAGCAGCCCTAGTAGGGAAGCAGGGTACTACGAGCAGTACTTC CASSPSREAGYYEQYF - TRBV7-9 once TRBJ2-7
TGCGCCAGCAGCTCCCGGGACAGCGGCTATGGCTACACCTTC CASSSRDSGYGYTF TRBD1 TRBV5-1 - TRBJ1-2
TGCAGCGTACTACAGGGTAATCAGCCCCAGCATTTT CSVLQGNQPQHF - TRBV29-1 - TRBJ1-5
TGTGCCAGCAATGCTCGGGGGGGCAATGAGCAGTTCTTC CASNARGGNEQFF - TRBV21-1 - TRBJ2-1
TGTGCCAGCAGAGCCGGGCCAAACTATGGCTACACCTTC CASRAGPNYGYTF - TRBV6-5 - TRBJ1-2
TGTGCCAGCAGTCCTAGTCCGACAGCTACCTACGAGCAGTACTTC CASSPSPTATYEQYF - TRBV28 - TRBJ2-7
TGTGCCAGCAGCAAAGTTAGGAGGGACGAGCAGTACTTC CASSKVRRDEQYF - TRBV21-1 - TRBJ2-7
TGTGCCATCCTACGAGGGGGAGGGGATTCTGATACGCAGTATTTT CAILRGGGDSDTQYF - TRBV10-3 - TRBJ2-3
TGTGCCAGCTCACCACCAAAGGGGGAGAACACTGAAGCTTTCTTT CASSPPKGENTEAFF - TRBV18 - TRBJ1-1
TGTGCCAGCAGCTTTGGGGAGAACACTGAAGCTTTCTTT CASSFGENTEAFF - TRBV5-6 - TRBJ1-1
TGTGCCAGCAGCCCCCGGACAGGGGGCGTCTATGGCTACACCTTC CASSPRTGGVYGYTF TRBD1 TRBV14 - TRBJ1-2
TGTGCCAGCAGCTCCTCGGGGGATAGCAATCAGCCCCAGCATTTT CASSSSGDSNQPQHF - TRBV7-9 - TRBJ1-5
TGTGCCAGCAGCTCTACACTACCGGGATCAGGGACAACTAATGAAAAACTGTTTTTT CASSSTLPGSGTTNEKLFF - TRBV5-6 - TRBJ1-4
TGTGCCAGCAGTTTATGGGACAGGGGGGATGAGCAGTTCTTC CASSLWDRGDEQFF TRBD1 TRBV28 once TRBJ2-1
TGTGCCAGCTCGACGGGGGGAGATACGCAGTATTTT CASSTGGDTQYF TRBD2 TRBV2 - TRBJ2-3
TGTGCCATCACCGGCGGGACAGGGGGTGGCACCGGGGAGCTGTTTTTT CAITGGTGGGTGELFF TRBD1 TRBV10-3 - TRBJ2-2
TGTGCCAGCAGCCTGGCTCAGGGTTATGGCTACACCTTC CASSLAQGYGYTF - TRBV5-4 - TRBJ1-2
TGTGCCTGGAGTGTAGTCTGGAGAATCGGGATTCCCTACGAGCAGTACTTC CAWSVVWRIGIPYEQYF - TRBV30 - TRBJ2-7
TGTGCCAGCAAAATAGACAGGGAAGGCGGCTACACCTTC CASKIDREGGYTF TRBD1 TRBV25-1 - TRBJ1-2
TGTGCCAGCAGTTCACAGACAGGGGGCCAAGCTTTCTTT CASSSQTGGQAFF TRBD1 TRBV28 - TRBJ1-1
TGTGCCAGCAGCTTGGGAACTAGTTCAAGCGAGCAGTACTTC CASSLGTSSSEQYF - TRBV5-4 - TRBJ2-7
TGTGCCAGCGCCCCCGACAGGGGATCCTACAATGAGCAGTTCTTC CASAPDRGSYNEQFF TRBD1 TRBV19 - TRBJ2-1
TGTGCCAGCAGTTTTTCCGGGACTAGCCGCGGGACCCAGTACTTC CASSFSGTSRGTQYF TRBD2 TRBV27 - TRBJ2-5
TGTGCCAGCAGCGTAGATGGTAGCGGGGTCTCCTACGAGCAGTACTTC CASSVDGSGVSYEQYF TRBD2 TRBV9 - TRBJ2-7
TGTGCCAGCAGCTTATTGCGCGATCAGCCCCAGCATTTT CASSLLRDQPQHF - TRBV7-9 - TRBJ1-5
TGTGCCAGCAGCGTAGGGCCAGGGGACAGACCTTTGGGGAGCTATGGCTACACCTTC CASSVGPGDRPLGSYGYTF TRBD1 TRBV9 - TRBJ1-2
TGTGCCAGCGGGTGGGTCTATGGCTACACCTTC CASGWVYGYTF - TRBV6-1 - TRBJ1-2
TGTGCCAGCAGCTTAGAATGGGCTAGCTCAGAGACCCAGTACTTC CASSLEWASSETQYF - TRBV11-2 - TRBJ2-5
TGTGCCAGCAGCCGGCAGGGAGAAGAAAAACTGTTTTTT CASSRQGEEKLFF - TRBV4-2 - TRBJ1-4
TGCGCCAGCAACCCTAGCGGGGGTCCCTACGAGCAGTACTTC CASNPSGGPYEQYF TRBD2 TRBV5-1 - TRBJ2-7
TGTGCCAGCAGCCCCGGGACAGGGGGGAATCAGCCCCAGCATTTT CASSPGTGGNQPQHF TRBD1 TRBV9 once TRBJ1-5
TGTGCCAGCTCACCACTTAGGAACACCGGGGAGCTGTTTTTT CASSPLRNTGELFF - TRBV18 - TRBJ2-2
TGCGCCAGCAGCCCTCGGACTAGCGGGAGGACCCAAGAGACCCAGTACTTC CASSPRTSGRTQETQYF TRBD2 TRBV5-1 - TRBJ2-5
TGTGCCAGCAGCGGGGACAGGGGAACCTTGCGGAAGCACGAGCAGTACTTC CASSGDRGTLRKHEQYF TRBD1 TRBV7-8 - TRBJ2-7
TGCAGCGTAGCCCAGTCAACTAATGAAAAACTGTTTTTT CSVAQSTNEKLFF - TRBV29-1 - TRBJ1-4
TGTGCCAGCAAAAGAAGCGGGAGGGGAGACGAGCAGTACTTC CASKRSGRGDEQYF TRBD2 TRBV27 - TRBJ2-7
TGTGCCAGCAGTGAAGCCGTACACGGACAGTTCTTGGGGACCCAGTACTTC CASSEAVHGQFLGTQYF - TRBV6-1 once TRBJ2-5
TGCGCCAGCAGTGAAGGTGGGAGCCAAGAGACCCAGTACTTC CASSEGGSQETQYF - TRBV10-1 - TRBJ2-5
TGTGCCAGCAGTGTCGGATCAGGACGTAACTATGGCTACACCTTC CASSVGSGRNYGYTF - TRBV28 - TRBJ1-2
TGTGCCAGCGGGGCCCGGGAGCTGTTTTTT CASGARELFF - TRBV27 - TRBJ2-2
TGTGCCAGCAGTGAAGGACAGGGTGGTCAGCCCCAGCATTTT CASSEGQGGQPQHF TRBD1 TRBV6-1 - TRBJ1-5
TGTGCCAGCCGTGGACATCAGAACACCGGGGAGCTGTTTTTT CASRGHQNTGELFF - TRBV6-5 - TRBJ2-2
TGTGCCAGCAGTTTTGGATCACCCCCCTACAATGAGCAGTTCTTC CASSFGSPPYNEQFF - TRBV27 - TRBJ2-1
TGTGCCATCAGTGATGCGACAGGGGGTTTGAGAGGTAATGAGCAGTTCTTC CAISDATGGLRGNEQFF TRBD1 TRBV10-3 once TRBJ2-1
TGTGCCACCAGCGGCTCCTCCTACGAGCAGTACTTC CATSGSSYEQYF - TRBV5-4 - TRBJ2-7